This TCR beta chain comes out of a study of T cells in Graves' hyperthyroidism and ophthalmopathy (dated by TCRdb to 2018 to 2020). Background on the whole study: Peripheral blood was sampled at the time of initial diagnosis, prior to any treatment. Thyroid tissue and blood T-cell repertoires from about six Graves' hyperthyroidism patients were also compared in the study. To identify distinguishing TCR V-J signatures, a discovery cohort of some 100 patients was used, comprising approximately 40 with Graves' ophthalmopathy and about 59 with stable Graves' hyperthyroidism. The approximately 100 discovery patients were divided at random into training and test sets in a 7:3 ratio. Prospective prediction of ophthalmopathy was tested in an independent validation cohort consisting of about 20 hyperthyroidism patients and around 16 patients who later progressed to ophthalmopathy. Following sampling, methimazole starting at 30 mg daily was given to hyperthyroidism patients, and high-dose intravenous methylprednisolone was given to ophthalmopathy patients. TCR Vbeta CDR3 sequencing of around 130 peripheral blood samples (under 45 ophthalmopathy, 75 to 80 hyperthyroidism and some 17 progressor patients) is reported in the paper. On the study overall, not on this receptor specifically: Sample size was not statistically predetermined, and investigators were not blinded to group allocation. In validation, the model predicted progression to ophthalmopathy a median of 6.5 months before onset, with about 70% sensitivity and 72.22% specificity. Blood samples also contained most of the expanded thyroid clonotypes (frequency above 0.001), which suggests that blood repertoires may reflect thyroid immune responses. Ophthalmopathy was separated from stable hyperthyroidism by a 13 V-J signature model, with about 88% sensitivity and roughly 84% specificity obtained in cross-validation and 80%/75% obtained in testing.

A patient counted as having stable Graves' hyperthyroidism if no progression to ophthalmopathy occurred over 18 months of follow-up. Hyperthyroidism patients were newly diagnosed, with disease duration under 2 months, and aged 18 to 65 years. Any patient with an uncontrolled infection, another autoimmune disease, pregnancy or lactation was excluded. Diagnoses were based on clinical symptoms, serum thyroxine and TRAb, thyroid ultrasound and orbital computed tomography. Ficoll-Paque density gradient centrifugation was used to isolate PBMCs from about 9.4 ml of fresh peripheral blood. Total RNA was extracted using Trizol reagent, and RNA quality was assessed on an Agilent 2100 Bioanalyzer. In its sample, this clonotype was seen many times. Its antigen is currently not known. There are no base qualities to consult, and no much larger clone falls within one base. Amplification of TCR beta CDR3 regions was carried out from RNA transcripts. For the first round of RT-PCR on the TCR CDR3, the HTBI primer set was used together with the Qiagen OneStep RT-PCR kit. The libraries were constructed in a second round of multiplex PCR and then size-selected and purified. The libraries were sequenced on an Illumina HiSeq2000 using paired-end 100 bp reads. The source study handled its data this way. SOAPnuke was used to process the raw data, throwing out any read that contained adapters or uncalled bases, had a mean Phred below 15, or lacked an exact constant-primer or identifier match. High-quality paired reads were merged with COPE v1.2.5, and unique nucleotide sequences were defined as clonotypes. Clonotypes were aligned to IMGT TRBV, TRBD and TRBJ reference segments using MiTCR v1.1. Only V-J combinations with frequency above 0.0001, covering 99% to 99.2% of repertoires, were analysed. The TCS score was defined as F50 (clonal expansion) divided by E x V (chaos), with BLOSUM62-based TCRdist calculated between CDR3 peptides within each V-J. Welch's t-statistics and random forest reduced 450 to 600 V-J features to 13, which were used in a naive Bayes classifier (R e1071). Starting from the raw public reads, TCRdb applied fastp trimming at Q25, assembled clones with MiXCR and retained in-frame beta chains. Records with the same CDR3 protein are collapsed into one entry carrying the most frequent genes and DNA. These V and J calls are TCRdb output, not the study's own analysis. The sample table lists about 380,000 distinct CDR3 sequences, over 11% of them with a count of one. The ten largest clones capture about 11% of the sample.

Sequences MGHRA (CDR1) and YSYEKL (CDR2) are obtained from the germline V gene. The CDR3 goes from the cysteine to the phenylalanine over 17 residues. The read is trimmed to its CDR3 DNA, 51 bases read in frame from base 1. Trimming leaves V shorter by 2 bases and J shorter by 4 bases, with the junction holding 4 bases beyond the gene matches. Sequenced input: blood. The chain was built from TRBV4-1 and TRBJ2-2; TRBD2 agrees with 13 junctional bases. The sequence was collected from a woman aged 55-75 years with Graves' hyperthyroidism. CDR3 region: CASSQRTSGRGTGELFF. DNA sequence: TGCGCCAGCAGCCAACGGACTAGCGGGAGAGGCACCGGGGAGCTGTTTTTT.